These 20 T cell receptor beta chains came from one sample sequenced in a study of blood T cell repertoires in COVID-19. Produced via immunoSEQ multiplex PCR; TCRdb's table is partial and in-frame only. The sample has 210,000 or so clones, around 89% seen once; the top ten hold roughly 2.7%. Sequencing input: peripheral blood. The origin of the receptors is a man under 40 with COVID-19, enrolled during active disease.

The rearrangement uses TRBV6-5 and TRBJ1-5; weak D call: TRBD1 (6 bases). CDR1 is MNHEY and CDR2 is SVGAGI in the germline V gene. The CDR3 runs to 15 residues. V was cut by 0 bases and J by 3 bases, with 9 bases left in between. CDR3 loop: CASSYSQGLNQPQHF. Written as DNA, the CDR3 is TGTGCCAGCAGTTACTCCCAGGGGCTCAATCAGCCCCAGCATTTT.

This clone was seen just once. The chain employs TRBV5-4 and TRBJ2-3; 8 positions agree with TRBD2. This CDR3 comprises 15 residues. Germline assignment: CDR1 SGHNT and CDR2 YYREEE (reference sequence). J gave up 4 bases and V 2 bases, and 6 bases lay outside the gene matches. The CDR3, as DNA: TGTGCCAGCAGCTTCCTGTCGGGGGGGGCAGATACGCAGTATTTT. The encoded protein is CASSFLSGGADTQYF.

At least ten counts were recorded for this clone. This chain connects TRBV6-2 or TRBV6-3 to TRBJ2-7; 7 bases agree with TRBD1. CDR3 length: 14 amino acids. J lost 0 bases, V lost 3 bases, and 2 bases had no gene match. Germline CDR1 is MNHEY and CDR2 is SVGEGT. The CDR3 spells CASSYGQASYEQYF. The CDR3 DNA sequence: TGTGCCAGCAGTTATGGACAGGCCTCCTACGAGCAGTACTTC.

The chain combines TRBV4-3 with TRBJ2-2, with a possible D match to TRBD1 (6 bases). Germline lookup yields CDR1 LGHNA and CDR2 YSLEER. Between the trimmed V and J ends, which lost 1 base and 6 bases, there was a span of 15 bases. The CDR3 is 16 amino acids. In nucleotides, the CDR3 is TGCGCCAGCAGCCAAGGGGGCATACAGGGCTCCGGGGAGCTGTTTTTT. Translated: CASSQGGIQGSGELFF.

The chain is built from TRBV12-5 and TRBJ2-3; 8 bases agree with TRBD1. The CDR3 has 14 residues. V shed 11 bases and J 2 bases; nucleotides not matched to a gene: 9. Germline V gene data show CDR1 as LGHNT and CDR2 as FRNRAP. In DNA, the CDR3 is TGTGCTTCAGGGGGCCAATCAGTCACAGATACGCAGTATTTT. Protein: CASGGQSVTDTQYF.

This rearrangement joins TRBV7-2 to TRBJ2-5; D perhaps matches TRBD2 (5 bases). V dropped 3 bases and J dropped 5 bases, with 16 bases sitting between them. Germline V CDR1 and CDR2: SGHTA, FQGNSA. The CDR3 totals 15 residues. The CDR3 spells CASSFQRGPAETQYF. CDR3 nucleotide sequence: TGTGCCAGCAGCTTCCAACGAGGGCCGGCGGAGACCCAGTACTTC.

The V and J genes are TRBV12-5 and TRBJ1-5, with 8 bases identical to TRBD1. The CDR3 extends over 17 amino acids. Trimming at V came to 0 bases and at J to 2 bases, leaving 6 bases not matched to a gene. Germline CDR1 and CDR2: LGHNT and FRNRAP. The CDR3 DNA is TGTGCTAGTGGTTTGGTATGGGGACAGGATGGCAATCAGCCCCAGCATTTT. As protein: CASGLVWGQDGNQPQHF.

CDR3 DNA sequence: TGTGCCAGCAGCGTCCCGGGACAAATCAACTATGGCTACACCTTC. Protein: CASSVPGQINYGYTF. The chain has TRBV5-5 and TRBJ1-2, with D tentatively TRBD1 (6 bases). CDR3 length: 15 amino acids. Germline V CDR1 and CDR2: SGHKS, YYEKEE (reference sequence). V was trimmed by 4 bases and J by 2 bases, leaving 15 bases between them. The variable domain in full, completed from reference TRBV5-5 and TRBJ1-2, reads DAGVTQSPTHLIKTRGQQVTLRCSPISGHKSVSWYQQVLGQGPQFIFQYYEKEERGRGNFPDRFSARQFPNYSSELNVNALLLGDSALYLCASSVPGQINYGYTFGSGTRLTVV.

CDR3 sequence reads: CASSLAVAYNEQFF. In DNA form, the CDR3 reads TGTGCCAGCAGCCTAGCAGTAGCCTACAATGAGCAGTTCTTC. The V call is TRBV3-1 (or the pseudogene TRBV3-2), the J call TRBJ2-1; D is ambiguous. CDR3 length: 14 amino acids. V was cut by 4 bases and J by 2 bases, with 9 bases left in between. Germline CDR1 reads LGHDT; CDR2 reads YNNKEL (reference sequence).

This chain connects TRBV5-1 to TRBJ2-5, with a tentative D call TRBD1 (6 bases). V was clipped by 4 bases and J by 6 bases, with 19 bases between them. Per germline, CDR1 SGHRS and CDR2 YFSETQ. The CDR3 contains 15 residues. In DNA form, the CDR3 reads TGCGCCAGCAGCCAGAGGGCCACAGGGTTTAAGACCCAGTACTTC. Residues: CASSQRATGFKTQYF.

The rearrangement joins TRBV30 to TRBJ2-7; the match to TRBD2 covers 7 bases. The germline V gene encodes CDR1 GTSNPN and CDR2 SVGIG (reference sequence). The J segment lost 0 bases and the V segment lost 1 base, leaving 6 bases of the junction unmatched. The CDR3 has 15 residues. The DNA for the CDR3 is TGTGCCTGGAGTGGGGCTAGCGGTAGCTCCTACGAGCAGTACTTC. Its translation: CAWSGASGSSYEQYF.

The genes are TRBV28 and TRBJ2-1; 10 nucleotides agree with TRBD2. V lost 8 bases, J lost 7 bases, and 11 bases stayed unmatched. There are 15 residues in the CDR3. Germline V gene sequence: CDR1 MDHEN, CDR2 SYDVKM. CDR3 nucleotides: TGTGCCAGCGGGGGACTAGCGACGCCCAGGAATGAGCAGTTCTTC. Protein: CASGGLATPRNEQFF.

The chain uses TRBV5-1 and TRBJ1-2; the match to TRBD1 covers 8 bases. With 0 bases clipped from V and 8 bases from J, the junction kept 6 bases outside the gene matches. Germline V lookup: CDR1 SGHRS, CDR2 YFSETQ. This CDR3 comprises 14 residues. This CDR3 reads CASSLEDRVSGYTF. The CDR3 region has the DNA TGCGCCAGCAGCTTGGAGGACAGGGTGAGCGGCTACACCTTC.

The CDR3 DNA sequence: TGTGCCAGCAGCTTAAACAGGGACACTGAAGCTTTCTTT. Its translation is CASSLNRDTEAFF. The rearrangement uses TRBV11-3 and TRBJ1-1; maybe TRBD1 (6 bases). The CDR3 totals 13 residues. Trimming left V 2 bases short and J 3 bases short, with 7 bases between. The germline CDR1 and CDR2 sequences are SGHNT and YENEEA.

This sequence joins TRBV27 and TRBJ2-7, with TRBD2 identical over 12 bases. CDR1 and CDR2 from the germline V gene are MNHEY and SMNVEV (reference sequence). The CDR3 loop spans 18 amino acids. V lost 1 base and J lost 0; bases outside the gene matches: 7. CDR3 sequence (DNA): TGTGCCAGCAGTTTATTGGCTAGCGGGAGGGTAAGCTCCTACGAGCAGTACTTC. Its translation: CASSLLASGRVSSYEQYF.

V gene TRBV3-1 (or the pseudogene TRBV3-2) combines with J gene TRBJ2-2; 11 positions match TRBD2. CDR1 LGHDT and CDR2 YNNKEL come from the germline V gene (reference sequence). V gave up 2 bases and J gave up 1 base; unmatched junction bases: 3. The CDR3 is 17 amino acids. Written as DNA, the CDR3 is TGTGCCAGCAGCCAACGGACTAGCGGGTTGAACACCGGGGAGCTGTTTTTT. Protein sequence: CASSQRTSGLNTGELFF.

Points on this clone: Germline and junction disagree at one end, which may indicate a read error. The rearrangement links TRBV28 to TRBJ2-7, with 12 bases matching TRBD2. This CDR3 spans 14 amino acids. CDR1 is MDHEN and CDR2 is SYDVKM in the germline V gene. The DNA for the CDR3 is TGTGCTAGCAGTTCCGGACTAGCGGGATACGAGCAGTACTTC. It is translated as CASSSGLAGYEQYF.

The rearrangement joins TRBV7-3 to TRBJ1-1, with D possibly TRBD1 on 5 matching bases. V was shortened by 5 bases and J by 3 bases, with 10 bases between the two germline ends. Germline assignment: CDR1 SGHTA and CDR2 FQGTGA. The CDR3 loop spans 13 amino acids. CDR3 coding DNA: TGTGCCAGCAGCCGGAGGGGTTACACTGAAGCTTTCTTT. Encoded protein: CASSRRGYTEAFF.

In DNA form, the CDR3 reads TGTGCCACCAGTGAACAGATTAAAGATAGCAATCAGCCCCAGCATTTT. Protein sequence: CATSEQIKDSNQPQHF. This chain uses TRBV24-1 with TRBJ1-5, with unresolved D. In germline, CDR1 is KGHDR, CDR2 SFDVKD. The CDR3 is made up of 16 amino acids. Trimming took off 4 bases at V and 0 bases at J, with 12 bases between the two ends.

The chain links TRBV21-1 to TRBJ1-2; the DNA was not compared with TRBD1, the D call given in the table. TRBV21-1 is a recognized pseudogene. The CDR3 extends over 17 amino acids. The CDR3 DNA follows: TGTGCCAGCAGCACATGCCCGGACAGGGGGCGCTCCTATGGCTACACCTTC. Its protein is CASSTCPDRGRSYGYTF.